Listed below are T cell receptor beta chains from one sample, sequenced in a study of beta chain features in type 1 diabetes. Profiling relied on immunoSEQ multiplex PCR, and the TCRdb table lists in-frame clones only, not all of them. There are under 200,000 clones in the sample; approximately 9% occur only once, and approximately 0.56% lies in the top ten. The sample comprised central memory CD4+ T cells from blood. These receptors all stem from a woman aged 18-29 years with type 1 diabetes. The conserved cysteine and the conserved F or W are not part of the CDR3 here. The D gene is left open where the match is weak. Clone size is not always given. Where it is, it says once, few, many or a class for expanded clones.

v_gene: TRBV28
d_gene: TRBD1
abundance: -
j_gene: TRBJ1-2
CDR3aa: ASQKQGGNYGYT

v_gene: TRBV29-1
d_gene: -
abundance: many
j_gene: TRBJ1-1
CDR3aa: SAGKVNTEAF

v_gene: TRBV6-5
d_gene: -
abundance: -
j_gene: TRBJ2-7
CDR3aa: ASSLVGYEQY

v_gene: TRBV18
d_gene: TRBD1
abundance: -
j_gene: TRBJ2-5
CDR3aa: ASSGWTGEPETQY

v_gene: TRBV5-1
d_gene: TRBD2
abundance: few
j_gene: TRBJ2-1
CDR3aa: ASRFSGGSPWF

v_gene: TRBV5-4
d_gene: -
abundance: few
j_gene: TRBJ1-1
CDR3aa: ASSREDTVGAF

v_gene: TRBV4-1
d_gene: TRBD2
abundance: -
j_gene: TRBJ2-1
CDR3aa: ASRGLAGNNEQF

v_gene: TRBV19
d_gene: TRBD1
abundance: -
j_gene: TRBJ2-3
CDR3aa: ASTRQGAADTQY

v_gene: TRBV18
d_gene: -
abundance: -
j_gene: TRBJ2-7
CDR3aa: ASSPGPGEQY

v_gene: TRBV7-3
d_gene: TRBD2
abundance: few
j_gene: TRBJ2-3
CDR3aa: ASSVGAGGLTDTQY

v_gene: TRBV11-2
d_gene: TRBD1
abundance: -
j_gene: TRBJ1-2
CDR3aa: ASSLGQGVGYT

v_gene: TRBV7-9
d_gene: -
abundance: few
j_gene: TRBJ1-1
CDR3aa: ASSLPQGNTEAF

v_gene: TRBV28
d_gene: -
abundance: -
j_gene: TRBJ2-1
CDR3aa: ASSGSGPLSSYNEQF

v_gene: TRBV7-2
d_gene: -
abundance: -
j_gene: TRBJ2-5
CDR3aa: ASSLSPRGGETQY

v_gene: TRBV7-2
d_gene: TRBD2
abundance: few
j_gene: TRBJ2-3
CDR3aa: ASSLGLGGDTQY

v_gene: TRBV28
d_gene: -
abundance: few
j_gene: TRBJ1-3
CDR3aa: ASSPTGPWNTIY

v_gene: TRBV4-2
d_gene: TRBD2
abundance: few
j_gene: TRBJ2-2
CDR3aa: ASSQSTSGSGTGELF

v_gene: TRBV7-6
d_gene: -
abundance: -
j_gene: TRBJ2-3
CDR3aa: ASSLGAGSSTDTQY

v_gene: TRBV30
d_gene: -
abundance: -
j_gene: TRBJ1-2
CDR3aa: AWSLTIHGYGYT

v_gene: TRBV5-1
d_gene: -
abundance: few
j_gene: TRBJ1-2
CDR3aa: ASSLEGVYGYT

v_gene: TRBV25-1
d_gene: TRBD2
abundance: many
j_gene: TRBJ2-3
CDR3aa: ASSLGGSGTDTQY

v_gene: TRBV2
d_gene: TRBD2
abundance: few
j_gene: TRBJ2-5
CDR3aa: ASSERSGGGKTQY

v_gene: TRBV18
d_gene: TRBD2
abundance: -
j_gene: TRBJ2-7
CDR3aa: ASSPSSGGAYEQY

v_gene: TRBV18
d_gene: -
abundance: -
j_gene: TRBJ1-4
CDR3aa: ASSPRVPSAATNEKLF

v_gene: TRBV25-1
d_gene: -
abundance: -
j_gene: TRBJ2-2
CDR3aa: ASSDAGAGTGELF

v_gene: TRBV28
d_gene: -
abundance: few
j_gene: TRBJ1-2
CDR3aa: ASSSNYGYT

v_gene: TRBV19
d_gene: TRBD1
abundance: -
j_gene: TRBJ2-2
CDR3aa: ASRRTSGTVLRELF

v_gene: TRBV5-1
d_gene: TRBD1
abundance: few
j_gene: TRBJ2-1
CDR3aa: ASSLARTGVNEQF

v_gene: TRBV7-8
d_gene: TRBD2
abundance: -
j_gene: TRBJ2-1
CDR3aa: ASSLGGGGASYNEQF

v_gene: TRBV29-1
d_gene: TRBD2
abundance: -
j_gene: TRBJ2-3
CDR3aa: SVGGTSLLTQY

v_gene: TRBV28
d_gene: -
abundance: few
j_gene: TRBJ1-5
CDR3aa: ASSLLAEARGQPQH

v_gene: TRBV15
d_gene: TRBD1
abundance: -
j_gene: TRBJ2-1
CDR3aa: ATSRGGDRGLHEQF

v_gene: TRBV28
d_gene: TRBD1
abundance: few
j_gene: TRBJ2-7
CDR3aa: ASRNIGTAPYEQY

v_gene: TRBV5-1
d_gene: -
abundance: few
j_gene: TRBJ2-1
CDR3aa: ASSFGTYNEQF

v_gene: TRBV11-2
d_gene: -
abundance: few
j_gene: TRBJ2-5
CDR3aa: ASSLNWLAGGETQY

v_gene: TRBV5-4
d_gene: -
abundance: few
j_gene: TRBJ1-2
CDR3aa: ASTPSADRVYGYT

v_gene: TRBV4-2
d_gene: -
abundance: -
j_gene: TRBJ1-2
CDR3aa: ASSQDLAAPNYGYT

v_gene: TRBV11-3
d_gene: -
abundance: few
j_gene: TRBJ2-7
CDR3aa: ASSHREGDYEQY

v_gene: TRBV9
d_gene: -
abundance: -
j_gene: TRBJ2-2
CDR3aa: ASSQGIGQLSGELF

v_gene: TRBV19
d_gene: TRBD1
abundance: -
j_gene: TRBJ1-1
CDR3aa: ASSDRGNTEAF

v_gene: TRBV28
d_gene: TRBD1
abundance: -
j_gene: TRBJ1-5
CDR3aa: ASSWGTGGQPQH

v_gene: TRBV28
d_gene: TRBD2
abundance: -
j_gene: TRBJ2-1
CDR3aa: ASKFATGTSGPYNEQF

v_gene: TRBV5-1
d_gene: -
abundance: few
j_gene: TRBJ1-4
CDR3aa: ASSKDTTNEKLF

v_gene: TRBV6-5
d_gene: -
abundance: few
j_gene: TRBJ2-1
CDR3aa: ASSAGASYNEQF

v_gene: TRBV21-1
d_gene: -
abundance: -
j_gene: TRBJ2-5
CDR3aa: ASSKDGGTSGQETQY

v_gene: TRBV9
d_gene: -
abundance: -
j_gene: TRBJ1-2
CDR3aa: ASSGALRYGYT

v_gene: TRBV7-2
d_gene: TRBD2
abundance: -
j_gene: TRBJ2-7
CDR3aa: ASSFPTSGRRNEQY

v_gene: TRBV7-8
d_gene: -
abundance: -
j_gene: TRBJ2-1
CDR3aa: ASSLQGFEQF

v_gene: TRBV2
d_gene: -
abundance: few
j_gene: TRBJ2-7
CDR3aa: ASIWTEDYEQY

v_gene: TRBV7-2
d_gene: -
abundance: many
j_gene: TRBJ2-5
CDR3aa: ASSRGQETQY

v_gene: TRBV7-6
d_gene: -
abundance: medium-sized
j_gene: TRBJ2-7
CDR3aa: ASSLAEDGEQY

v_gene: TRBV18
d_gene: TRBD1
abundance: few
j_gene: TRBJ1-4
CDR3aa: ASSRDRDEKLF

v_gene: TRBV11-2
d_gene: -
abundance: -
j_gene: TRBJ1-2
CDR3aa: ASSEANYGYT

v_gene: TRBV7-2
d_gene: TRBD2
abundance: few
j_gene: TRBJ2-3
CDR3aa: ASSKLGRRRGSTDTQY

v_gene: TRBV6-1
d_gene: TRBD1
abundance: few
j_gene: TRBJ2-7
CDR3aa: ASSEEGRFRQGVRQY

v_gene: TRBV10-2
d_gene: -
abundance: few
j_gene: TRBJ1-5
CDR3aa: ASSERQVRNQPQH

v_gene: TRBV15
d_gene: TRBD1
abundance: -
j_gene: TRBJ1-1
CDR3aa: ATSRGDRVRGTEAF

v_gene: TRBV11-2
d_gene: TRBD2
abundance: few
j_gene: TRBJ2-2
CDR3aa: ASSWSGRRTGELF